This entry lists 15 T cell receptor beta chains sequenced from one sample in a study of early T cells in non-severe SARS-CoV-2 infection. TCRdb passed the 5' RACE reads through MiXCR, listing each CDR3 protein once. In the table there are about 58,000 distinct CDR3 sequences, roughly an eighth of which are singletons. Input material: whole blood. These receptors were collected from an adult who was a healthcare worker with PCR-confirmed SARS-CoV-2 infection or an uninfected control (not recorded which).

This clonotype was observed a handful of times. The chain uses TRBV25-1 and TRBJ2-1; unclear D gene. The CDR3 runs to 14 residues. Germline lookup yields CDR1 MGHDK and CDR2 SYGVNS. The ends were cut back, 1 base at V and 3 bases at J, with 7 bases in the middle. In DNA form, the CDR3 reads TGTGCCAGCAGTGAATCCCCCGTCTACAATGAGCAGTTCTTC. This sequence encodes CASSESPVYNEQFF. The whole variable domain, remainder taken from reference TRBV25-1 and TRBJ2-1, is EADIYQTPRYLVIGTGKKITLECSQTMGHDKMYWYQQDPGMELHLIHYSYGVNSTEKGDLSSESTVSRIRTEHFPLTLESARPSHTSQYLCASSESPVYNEQFFGPGTRLTVL.

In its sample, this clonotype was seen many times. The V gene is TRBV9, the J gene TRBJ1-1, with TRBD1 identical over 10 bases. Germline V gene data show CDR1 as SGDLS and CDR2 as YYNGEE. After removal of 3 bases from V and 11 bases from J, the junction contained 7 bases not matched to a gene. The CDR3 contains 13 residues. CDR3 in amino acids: CASSGDGTGAAFF. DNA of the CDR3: TGTGCCAGCAGCGGAGACGGGACAGGGGCCGCTTTCTTT. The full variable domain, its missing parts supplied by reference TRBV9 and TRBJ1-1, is DSGVTQTPKHLITATGQRVTLRCSPRSGDLSVYWYQQSLDQGLQFLIQYYNGEERAKGNILERFSAQQFPDLHSELNLSSLELGDSALYFCASSGDGTGAAFFGQGTRLTVV.

Here the CDR3 reads CSVGSNRGNTEAFF. The CDR3 DNA reads TGCAGCGTTGGGTCAAACAGGGGGAACACTGAAGCTTTCTTT. The chain combines TRBV29-1 with TRBJ1-1; the match to TRBD1 covers 7 bases. This CDR3 contains 14 residues. Germline-derived CDR1 and CDR2 are SQVTM and ANQGSEA. The V gene end was trimmed by 4 bases and the J gene end by 1 base; junction bases not matched to a gene: 6.

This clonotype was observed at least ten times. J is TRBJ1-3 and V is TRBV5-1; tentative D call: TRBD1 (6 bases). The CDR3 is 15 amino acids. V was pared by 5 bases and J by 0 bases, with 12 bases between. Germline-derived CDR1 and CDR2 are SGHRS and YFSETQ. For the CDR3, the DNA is TGCGCCAGCAGGTCAGGGGACCTCTCTGGAAACACCATATATTTT. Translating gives CASRSGDLSGNTIYF.

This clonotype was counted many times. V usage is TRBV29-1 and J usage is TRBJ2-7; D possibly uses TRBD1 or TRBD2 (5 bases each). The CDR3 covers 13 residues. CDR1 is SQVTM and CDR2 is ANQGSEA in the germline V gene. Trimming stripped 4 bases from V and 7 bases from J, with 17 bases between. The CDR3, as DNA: TGCAGCGTTGGGCTAGTTGGGACCACTGAGCAGTACTTC. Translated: CSVGLVGTTEQYF.

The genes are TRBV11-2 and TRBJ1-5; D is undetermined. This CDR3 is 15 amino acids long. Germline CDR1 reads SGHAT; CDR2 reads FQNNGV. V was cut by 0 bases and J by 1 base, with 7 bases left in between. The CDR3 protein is CASSLEAASNQPQHF. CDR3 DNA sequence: TGTGCCAGCAGCTTAGAAGCGGCGAGCAATCAGCCCCAGCATTTT.

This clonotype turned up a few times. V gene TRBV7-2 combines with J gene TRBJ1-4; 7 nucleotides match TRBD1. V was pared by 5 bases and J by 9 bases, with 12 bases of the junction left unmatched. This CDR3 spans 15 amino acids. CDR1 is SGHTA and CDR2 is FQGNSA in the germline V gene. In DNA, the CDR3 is TGTGCCAGCAGCCCACAGGGGAACGATGGGAAAAAACTGTTTTTT. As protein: CASSPQGNDGKKLFF.

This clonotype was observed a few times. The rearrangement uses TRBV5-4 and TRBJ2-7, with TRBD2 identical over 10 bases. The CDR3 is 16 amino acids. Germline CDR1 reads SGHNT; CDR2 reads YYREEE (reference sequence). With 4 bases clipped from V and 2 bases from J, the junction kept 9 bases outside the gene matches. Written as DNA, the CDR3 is TGTGCCAGCAGCACCACCGGACTAGCGGACACCTACGAGCAGTACTTC. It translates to CASSTTGLADTYEQYF.

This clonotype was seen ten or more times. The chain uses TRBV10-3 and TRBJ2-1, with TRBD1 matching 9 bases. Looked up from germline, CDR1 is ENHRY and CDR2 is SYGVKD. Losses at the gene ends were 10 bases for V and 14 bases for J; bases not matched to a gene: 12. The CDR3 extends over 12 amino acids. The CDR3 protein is CATGPNTGGEFF. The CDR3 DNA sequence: TGTGCCACTGGACCTAATACAGGGGGCGAGTTCTTC.

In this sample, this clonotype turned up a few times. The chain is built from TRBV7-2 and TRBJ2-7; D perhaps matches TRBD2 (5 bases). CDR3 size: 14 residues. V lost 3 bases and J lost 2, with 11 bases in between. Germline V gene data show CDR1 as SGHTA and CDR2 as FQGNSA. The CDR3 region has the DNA TGTGCCAGCAGCTTGCGGGCTAGGCCCTACGAGCAGTACTTC. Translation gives CASSLRARPYEQYF.

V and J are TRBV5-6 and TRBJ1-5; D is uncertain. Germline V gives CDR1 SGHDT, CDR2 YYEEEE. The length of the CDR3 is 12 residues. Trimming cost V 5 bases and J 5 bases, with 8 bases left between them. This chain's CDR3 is CASSSAYQPQHF. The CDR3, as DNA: TGTGCCAGCAGTTCCGCGTATCAGCCCCAGCATTTT.

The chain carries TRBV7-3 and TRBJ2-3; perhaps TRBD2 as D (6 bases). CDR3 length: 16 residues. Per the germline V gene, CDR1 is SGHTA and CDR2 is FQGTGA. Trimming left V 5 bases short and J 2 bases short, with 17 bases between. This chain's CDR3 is CASSPIGTPNTDTQYF. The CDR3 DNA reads TGTGCCAGCAGCCCGATAGGGACTCCCAACACAGATACGCAGTATTTT.

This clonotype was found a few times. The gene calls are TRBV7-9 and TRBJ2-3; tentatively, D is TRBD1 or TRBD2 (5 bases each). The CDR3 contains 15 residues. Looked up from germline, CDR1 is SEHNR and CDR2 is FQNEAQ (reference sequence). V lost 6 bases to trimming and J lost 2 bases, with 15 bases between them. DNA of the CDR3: TGTGCCAGCAGGTCTCAGGGACGGATCACAGATACGCAGTATTTT. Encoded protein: CASRSQGRITDTQYF.

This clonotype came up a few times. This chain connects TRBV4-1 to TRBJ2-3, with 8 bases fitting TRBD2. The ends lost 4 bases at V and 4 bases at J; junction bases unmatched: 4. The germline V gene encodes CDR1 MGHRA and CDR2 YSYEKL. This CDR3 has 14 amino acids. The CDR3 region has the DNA TGCGCCAGCAGCCCCGGGGGGGCCGCAGATACGCAGTATTTT. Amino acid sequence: CASSPGGAADTQYF.

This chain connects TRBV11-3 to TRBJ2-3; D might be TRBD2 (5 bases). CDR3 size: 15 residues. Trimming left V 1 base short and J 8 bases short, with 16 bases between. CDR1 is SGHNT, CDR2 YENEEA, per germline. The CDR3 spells CASSLGPTSAGTQYF. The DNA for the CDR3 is TGTGCCAGCAGCTTAGGCCCCACTAGTGCTGGTACGCAGTATTTT.